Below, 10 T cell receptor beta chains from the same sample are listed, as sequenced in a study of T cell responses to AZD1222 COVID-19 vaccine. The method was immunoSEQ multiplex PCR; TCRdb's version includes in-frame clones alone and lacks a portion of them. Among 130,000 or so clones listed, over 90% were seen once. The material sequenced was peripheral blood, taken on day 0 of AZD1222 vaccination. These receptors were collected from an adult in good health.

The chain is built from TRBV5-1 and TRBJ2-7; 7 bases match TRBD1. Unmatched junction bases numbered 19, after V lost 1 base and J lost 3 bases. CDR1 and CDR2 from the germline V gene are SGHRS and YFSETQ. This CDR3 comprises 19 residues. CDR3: CASSLRQGKTEFTDYEQYF. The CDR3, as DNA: TGCGCCAGCAGCTTGCGACAGGGAAAAACCGAATTTACGGACTACGAGCAGTACTTC.

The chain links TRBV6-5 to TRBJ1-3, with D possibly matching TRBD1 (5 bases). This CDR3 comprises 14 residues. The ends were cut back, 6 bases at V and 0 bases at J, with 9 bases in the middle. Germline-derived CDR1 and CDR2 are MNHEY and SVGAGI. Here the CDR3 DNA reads TGTGCCAGCAGCCGACAGAGCTCTGGAAACACCATATATTTT. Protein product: CASSRQSSGNTIYF.

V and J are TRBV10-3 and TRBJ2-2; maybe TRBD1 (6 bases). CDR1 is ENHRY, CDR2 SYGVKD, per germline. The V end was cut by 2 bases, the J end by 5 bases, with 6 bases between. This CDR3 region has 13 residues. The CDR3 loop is CAISETGTGELFF. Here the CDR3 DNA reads TGTGCCATCAGTGAGACAGGGACCGGGGAGCTGTTTTTT.

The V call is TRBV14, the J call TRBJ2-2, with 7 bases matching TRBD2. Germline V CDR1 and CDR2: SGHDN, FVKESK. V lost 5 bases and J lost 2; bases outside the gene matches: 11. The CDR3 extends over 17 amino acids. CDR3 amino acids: CASSTGLVAANTGELFF. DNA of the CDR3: TGTGCCAGCAGCACCGGACTAGTCGCCGCAAACACCGGGGAGCTGTTTTTT. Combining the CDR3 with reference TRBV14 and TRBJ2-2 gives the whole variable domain EAGVTQFPSHSVIEKGQTVTLRCDPISGHDNLYWYRRVMGKEIKFLLHFVKESKQDESGMPNNRFLAERTGGTYSTLKVQPAELEDSGVYFCASSTGLVAANTGELFFGEGSRLTVL.

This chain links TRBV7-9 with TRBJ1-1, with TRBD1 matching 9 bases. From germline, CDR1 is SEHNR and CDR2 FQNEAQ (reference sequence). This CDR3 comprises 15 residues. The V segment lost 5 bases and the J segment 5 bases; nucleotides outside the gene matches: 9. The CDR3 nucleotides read TGTGCCAGCAGCCCGGGGACAGGGATTGGAACTGAAGCTTTCTTT. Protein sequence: CASSPGTGIGTEAFF.

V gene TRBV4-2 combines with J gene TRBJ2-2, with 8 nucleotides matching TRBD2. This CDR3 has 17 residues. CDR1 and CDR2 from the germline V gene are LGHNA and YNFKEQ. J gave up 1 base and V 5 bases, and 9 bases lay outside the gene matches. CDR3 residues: CASSAWTGGRNTGELFF. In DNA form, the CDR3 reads TGTGCCAGCAGCGCGTGGACGGGGGGGAGGAACACCGGGGAGCTGTTTTTT.

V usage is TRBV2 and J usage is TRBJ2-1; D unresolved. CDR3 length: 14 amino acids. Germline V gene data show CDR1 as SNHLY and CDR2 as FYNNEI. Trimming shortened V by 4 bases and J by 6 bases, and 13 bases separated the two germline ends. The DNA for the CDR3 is TGTGCCAGCAGTGTTAACGAGGCAATCAATGAGCAGTTCTTC. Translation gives CASSVNEAINEQFF.

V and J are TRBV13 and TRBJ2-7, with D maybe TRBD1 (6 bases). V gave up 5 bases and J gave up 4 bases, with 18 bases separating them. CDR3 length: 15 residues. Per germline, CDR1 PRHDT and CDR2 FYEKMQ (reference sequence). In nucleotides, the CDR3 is TGTGCCAGCAGCCCACGGGACACCTATTTATACGAGCAGTACTTC. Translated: CASSPRDTYLYEQYF.

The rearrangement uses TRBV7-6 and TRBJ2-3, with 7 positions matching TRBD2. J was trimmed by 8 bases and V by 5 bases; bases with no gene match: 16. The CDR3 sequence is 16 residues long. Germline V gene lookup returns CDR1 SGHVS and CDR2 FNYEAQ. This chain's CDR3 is CASSQPGGAAPATQYF. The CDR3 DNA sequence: TGTGCCAGCAGCCAACCGGGGGGAGCGGCCCCAGCTACGCAGTATTTT.

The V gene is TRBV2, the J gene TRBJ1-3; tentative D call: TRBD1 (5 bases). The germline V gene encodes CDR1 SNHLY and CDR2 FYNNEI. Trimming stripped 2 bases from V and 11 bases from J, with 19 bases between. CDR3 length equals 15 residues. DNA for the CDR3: TGTGCCAGCAGTGAATACGGTCCAGTGCAGGGCGCCATATATTTT. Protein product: CASSEYGPVQGAIYF.